The clone carrying this T cell receptor beta chain was seen a handful of times. Its antigen remains unidentified. Described treatment: 10-day PBMC culture with coronavirus spike peptide pools or control peptides (ViraFEST assay). Gathered ahead of the COVID-19 pandemic (2011-2018) were the CD4+ T cells of the unexposed donor. The sample originates from a study of vaccination and CD4 T cells after COVID-19. Germline assignment: CDR1 MDHEN and CDR2 SYDVKM. The CDR3 has 11 amino acids. V was pared by 4 bases and J by 8 bases, with 1 base of the junction left unmatched. At the Johns Hopkins FTIC core, DNA taken from cultured CD4+ T cells was sequenced by way of the Oncomine TCR Beta short-read assay. TCRdb used MiXCR to reprocess the PCR reads, holding one entry per CDR3 protein. The sample gives 8,500 to 10,000 distinct CDR3 sequences, less than 70% of which show up once; 20% to 25% is in the top ten.

The TCR originated in a human donor in good health. Sequences were obtained from CD4+ T cells from blood, cultured in vitro. The rearrangement links TRBV28 to TRBJ1-2, with 7 nucleotides matching TRBD1. CDR3 coding DNA: TGTGCCAGCAGTTACAGGGGCGGCTACACCTTC. The encoded protein is CASSYRGGYTF.